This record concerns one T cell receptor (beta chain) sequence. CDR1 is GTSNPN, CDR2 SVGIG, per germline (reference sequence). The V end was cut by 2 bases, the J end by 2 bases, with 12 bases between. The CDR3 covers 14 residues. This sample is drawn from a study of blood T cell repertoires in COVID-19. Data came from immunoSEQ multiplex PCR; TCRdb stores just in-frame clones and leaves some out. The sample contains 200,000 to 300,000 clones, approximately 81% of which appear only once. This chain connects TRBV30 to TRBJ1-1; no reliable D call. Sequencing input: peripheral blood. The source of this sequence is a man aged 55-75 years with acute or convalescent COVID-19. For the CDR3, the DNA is TGTGCCTGGAGTATCCAGGTCCCTAACACTGAAGCTTTCTTT. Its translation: CAWSIQVPNTEAFF.